A single sample gave rise to the 10 T cell receptor beta chains below, sequenced in a study. TCRdb used MiXCR to reprocess the 5' RACE reads, holding one entry per CDR3 protein. The sample holds tens of thousands of distinct CDR3 sequences, 26% seen once. Treg sorting used a CD4+CD25+CD127-/low gate. Sequencing used tumor-infiltrating Tregs sorted from the breast tumor. The receptor source for this set is a female donor with breast cancer.

This clonotype was found a few times. This chain uses TRBV4-1 with TRBJ2-5; 11 nucleotides align to TRBD2. The CDR3 has 14 amino acids. Germline V lookup: CDR1 MGHRA, CDR2 YSYEKL. V dropped 6 bases and J dropped 5; count of bases not matched to a gene: 5. CDR3 sequence reads: CASSLAGGAETQYF. The CDR3, as DNA: TGCGCCAGCAGTCTAGCGGGAGGAGCGGAGACCCAGTACTTC.

This rearrangement joins TRBV24-1 to TRBJ1-4; 9 nucleotides line up with TRBD1. CDR3 length: 13 residues. Germline trimming cut 7 bases from V and 10 bases from J; bases unmatched to any gene: 6. Germline V gene data show CDR1 as KGHDR and CDR2 as SFDVKD. CDR3 residues: CATSGTGKGKLFF. CDR3 nucleotides: TGTGCCACCAGCGGGACAGGGAAGGGAAAACTGTTTTTT.

This clonotype occurred a few times. The chain links TRBV10-3 to TRBJ1-5, with D unresolved. CDR1 is ENHRY, CDR2 SYGVKD, per germline. Trimming stripped 4 bases from V and 2 bases from J, with 6 bases between. The CDR3 totals 13 residues. CDR3 DNA: TGTGCCATCAGTGTCTCAGGCAATCAGCCCCAGCATTTT. The encoded protein is CAISVSGNQPQHF.

This clonotype was seen ten or more times. The chain joins TRBV4-1 to TRBJ2-4; 9 bases fit TRBD1. The length of the CDR3 is 17 residues. Per the germline V gene, CDR1 is MGHRA and CDR2 is YSYEKL. After removal of 3 bases from V and 3 bases from J, the junction contained 9 bases not matched to a gene. CDR3: CASSHQTGTGFKNIQYF. The DNA of the CDR3 is TGCGCCAGCAGCCACCAAACCGGGACAGGGTTCAAAAACATTCAGTACTTC.

J is TRBJ2-1 and V is TRBV5-4; 14 bases are shared with TRBD2. J lost 1 base, V lost 3 bases, and 3 bases had no gene match. The germline gives CDR1 SGHNT, CDR2 YYREEE (reference sequence). This CDR3 comprises 17 residues. The CDR3 spells CASSSGLAGGSYNEQFF. The CDR3 DNA reads TGTGCCAGCAGCTCTGGACTAGCGGGAGGTTCCTACAATGAGCAGTTCTTC.

This clonotype was detected a few times. The rearrangement links TRBV6-2 or TRBV6-3 to TRBJ1-6; the D is unclear. The CDR3 totals 12 residues. Per germline, CDR1 MNHEY and CDR2 SVGEGT. Trimming removed 2 bases from V and 10 bases from J, with 6 bases in between. The CDR3 region has the DNA TGTGCCAGCAGTTACGCTGGATCACCCCTCCACTTT. It yields the protein CASSYAGSPLHF.

The rearrangement uses TRBV12-3 or TRBV12-4 and TRBJ2-6, with D perhaps given as TRBD1 or TRBD2 (5 bases each). The length of the CDR3 is 16 residues. Deletions cut 6 bases from V and 3 bases from J, with 15 bases between. For the CDR3, the DNA is TGTGCCAGCAGAAACCAGGGAGCCGGTGGGGCCAACGTCCTGACTTTC. This translates into CASRNQGAGGANVLTF.

This clonotype was observed a handful of times. This sequence joins TRBV19 and TRBJ1-2, with 11 bases that match TRBD1. Germline CDR1 is LNHDA and CDR2 is SQIVND (reference sequence). V shed 0 bases, J shed 3 bases, and the junction held 3 bases outside the gene matches. The CDR3 spans 16 residues. CDR3 in DNA: TGTGCCAGTAGTATAGATCGGACAGGGGGCTACTATGGCTACACCTTC. Protein sequence: CASSIDRTGGYYGYTF.

A remark on this clonotype: This may come from a read error, since a much larger clone is one base off. V is TRBV11-3 and J is TRBJ2-7; perhaps TRBD1 as D (6 bases). Germline V CDR1 and CDR2: SGHNT, YENEEA. This CDR3 region has 13 residues. As DNA, the CDR3 is TGTGCCAGCCGCTTAGGGACAACCACCGAGCAGTACTTC. This sequence encodes CASRLGTTTEQYF.

This clonotype was seen a few times. The V call is TRBV7-8, the J call TRBJ1-2, with TRBD1 matching 9 bases. Germline CDR1 SGHVS, CDR2 FQNEAQ. V shed 2 bases, J shed 8 bases, and the junction held 12 bases outside the gene matches. This CDR3 has 16 amino acids. Here the CDR3 DNA reads TGTGCCAGCAGCTTAAATGGTGGACAGGGGCGTTGGGGCTACACCTTC. As protein: CASSLNGGQGRWGYTF.